The 9 T cell receptor beta chains given below trace back to one sample, sequenced in a study of tumor-infiltrating lymphocytes in primary liver carcinoma. Total RNA and DNA came together from approximately 20-30 mg of bulk tissue without cell sorting. The template, around 520 ng total RNA, yielded TCR beta cDNA made with a constant-region primer. Three rounds of nested multiplex PCR with slightly modified ARM-PCR produced TCR beta libraries. Researchers ran the first two PCR rounds for approximately 9 cycles each with TRBV1-TRBV30 forward primers and a C-beta reverse primer. One entry per CDR3 protein, called by TCRdb with MiXCR from the multiplex PCR reads. Of 150,000 to 200,000 distinct CDR3 sequences listed, around four fifths are singletons. The sequenced sample consisted of tumor tissue from primary liver carcinoma. The origin of the receptors is a man between 40 and 49 years old with primary liver carcinoma and hepatitis B virus infection.

Regarding this clonotype: The final CDR3 position lacks the conserved phenylalanine or tryptophan, pointing to a likely read error. The V and J genes are TRBV11-2 and TRBJ2-3; TRBD2 matches at 9 bases. The germline CDR1 and CDR2 sequences are SGHAT and FQNNGV. The CDR3 loop spans 19 amino acids. CDR3 amino acids: CTSSRSPRVAGERTDTQYL. The CDR3 DNA reads TGTACCAGCAGCCGATCGCCGAGAGTAGCGGGAGAGAGGACAGATACGCAGTATCTT.

Notes on this clonotype: Because the CDR3 is missing its conserved closing phenylalanine or tryptophan, this is likely a read error. In nucleotides, the CDR3 is TGCAGCGTTGCCCAGCGGGAGCCCTGCGAGCAGTACTTA. Protein: CSVAQREPCEQYL. This rearrangement joins TRBV29-1 to TRBJ2-7; TRBD2 matches at 8 bases. CDR1 SQVTM and CDR2 ANQGSEA come from the germline V gene. J lost 6 bases, V lost 4 bases, and 8 bases had no gene match. The CDR3 runs 13 residues.

Turning to this clonotype: The CDR3 carries no conserved terminal phenylalanine or tryptophan, so it likely arises from a read error. V gene TRBV29-1 combines with J gene TRBJ2-5; possibly TRBD2 for D (5 bases). This CDR3 is 14 amino acids long. The ends were cut back, 8 bases at V and 9 bases at J, with 25 bases in the middle. Germline V CDR1 and CDR2: SQVTM, ANQGSEA. The CDR3, as DNA: TGCAGCTTTAGGAGAGCATCGTTTAAGGAGGCCCAGTACTTA. This sequence encodes CSFRRASFKEAQYL.

As for this clonotype: This could be a read error, since a much larger clone is one nucleotide away. The genes are TRBV13 and TRBJ2-1, with D possibly matching TRBD1 (6 bases). Per the germline V gene, CDR1 is PRHDT and CDR2 is FYEKMQ (reference sequence). The germline V and J ends were trimmed by 3 bases and 4 bases, with 16 bases remaining between them. The CDR3 length is 16 residues. CDR3 region: CASSFFRGTRYNEQFF. The CDR3 DNA follows: TGTGCCAGCAGCTTTTTCAGGGGTACCCGTTACAATGAGCAGTTCTTC.

This clonotype was recorded a few times. CDR3 coding DNA: TGCGCCAGCAGCCAATTCCCCCCCCTCGCTGACAATGAGCAGTTCTTC. Translation gives CASSQFPPLADNEQFF. The V gene is TRBV4-3, the J gene TRBJ2-1; D is uncertain. V was cut by 2 bases and J by 5 bases, with 16 bases left in between. Germline lookup yields CDR1 LGHNA and CDR2 YSLEER. This CDR3 has 16 residues.

A note on this clonotype: A much larger clone is a single base away; this may be a read error. The chain is built from TRBV2 and TRBJ1-6, with D possibly being TRBD1 (5 bases). Per germline, CDR1 SNHLY and CDR2 FYNNEI. The ends were cut back, 8 bases at V and 7 bases at J, with 9 bases in the middle. The CDR3 runs 12 residues. CDR3 protein: CASGGANSPLHF. For the CDR3, the DNA is TGTGCCAGCGGGGGTGCCAATTCACCCCTCCACTTT. The variable domain in full, with the rest retrieved from reference TRBV2 and TRBJ1-6, is EPEVTQTPSHQVTQMGQEVILRCVPISNHLYFYWYRQILGQKVEFLVSFYNNEISEKSEIFDDQFSVERPDGSNFTLKIRSTKLEDSAMYFCASGGANSPLHFGNGTRLTVT.

This clonotype showed up many times. The chain combines TRBV5-5 with TRBJ2-1, with D hard to call. CDR1 and CDR2 from the germline V gene are SGHKS and YYEKEE (reference sequence). V dropped 0 bases and J dropped 7 bases, with 5 bases sitting between them. This CDR3 is built from 12 residues. In DNA, the CDR3 is TGTGCCAGCAGCTTGGACTTGAATGAGCAGTTCTTC. Amino acid sequence: CASSLDLNEQFF.

To note about this clonotype: A much larger clone lies one base from this, so it may be a read error. V usage is TRBV28 and J usage is TRBJ1-5; D is perhaps TRBD1 (6 bases). This CDR3 has 15 residues. Germline V gene data show CDR1 as MDHEN and CDR2 as SYDVKM. V lost 5 bases to trimming and J lost 4 bases, with 15 bases between them. The CDR3 nucleotides are TGTGCCAGCAGTCCCCCGGGACATGGGAATCAGCCCCAGCATTTT. Its translation is CASSPPGHGNQPQHF.

The chain carries TRBV5-6 and TRBJ2-7; 12 bases align to TRBD2. The CDR3 length is 15 residues. Germline V CDR1 and CDR2: SGHDT, YYEEEE. V dropped 0 bases and J dropped 13; count of bases not matched to a gene: 11. The CDR3 sequence is CASSLGLAGDYEDYF. The CDR3 coding sequence is TGTGCCAGCAGCTTGGGACTAGCGGGAGACTACGAGGATTACTTC. Filled out from reference TRBV5-6 and TRBJ2-7, the complete variable domain reads DAGVTQSPTHLIKTRGQQVTLRCSPKSGHDTVSWYQQALGQGPQFIFQYYEEEERQRGNFPDRFSGHQFPNYSSELNVNALLLGDSALYLCASSLGLAGDYEDYFGPGTRLTVT.